These 32 T cell receptor beta chains were all obtained from the same sample, sequenced in a study of cytomegalovirus exposure and HLA in healthy donors. It was with 60 Vbeta and 13 Jbeta primers that the PCR ran. Sequenced by immunoSEQ multiplex PCR; TCRdb stores in-frame clones only, minus some. The data show around 100,000 clones, and the top ten clones hold roughly 3.6%. Sequences were obtained from PBMCs. These receptors were taken from a man younger than 40 in good health and CMV-seronegative.

V usage is TRBV7-2 and J usage is TRBJ1-2, with D unclear. The germline V gene has CDR1 SGHTA and CDR2 FQGNSA. This CDR3 comprises 13 residues. The V end lost 3 bases, the J end lost 6 bases, and 11 bases lay between the germline ends. CDR3 in DNA: TGTGCCAGCAGCTTTCGGGAGCGGGATGGCTACACCTTC. It encodes CASSFRERDGYTF.

The J gene is TRBJ1-2, the V gene TRBV5-1, with 7 bases aligning to TRBD1. CDR1 is SGHRS and CDR2 is YFSETQ in the germline V gene. V was clipped by 4 bases and J by 1 base; unmatched bases: 10. The length of the CDR3 is 16 residues. CDR3 region: CASSATGAKLNYGYTF. The DNA of the CDR3 is TGCGCCAGCAGCGCTACAGGGGCCAAGCTTAACTATGGCTACACCTTC.

The chain employs TRBV4-2 and TRBJ2-4, with D perhaps TRBD2 (6 bases). The CDR3 covers 19 residues. Trimming took 1 base from V and 0 from J, leaving 19 bases between them. Looked up from germline, CDR1 is LGHNA and CDR2 is YNFKEQ. The CDR3 is CASSQGNAGSDSAKNIQYF. The CDR3 DNA sequence: TGTGCCAGCAGCCAAGGTAACGCGGGATCCGATTCAGCCAAAAACATTCAGTACTTC.

J is TRBJ2-7 and V is TRBV5-6; TRBD2 aligns across 10 bases. Trimming took 3 bases from V and 4 from J; bases not matched to a gene: 10. Germline V gene data show CDR1 as SGHDT and CDR2 as YYEEEE. This CDR3 is built from 16 residues. CDR3 DNA sequence: TGTGCCAGCAGCTCCCGTCGAGCGGGGGGGCTGTACGAGCAGTACTTC. This gives the protein CASSSRRAGGLYEQYF. The full variable domain, rest sourced from reference TRBV5-6 and TRBJ2-7, is DAGVTQSPTHLIKTRGQQVTLRCSPKSGHDTVSWYQQALGQGPQFIFQYYEEEERQRGNFPDRFSGHQFPNYSSELNVNALLLGDSALYLCASSSRRAGGLYEQYFGPGTRLTVT.

CDR3 loop: CASSYSGQTPGEQYF. The CDR3 nucleotides read TGTGCCAGCAGTTACTCCGGACAGACCCCTGGCGAGCAGTACTTC. The chain combines TRBV6-5 with TRBJ2-7; TRBD1 is a possible D gene (6 bases). From germline, CDR1 is MNHEY and CDR2 SVGAGI. The V and J ends lost 0 bases and 6 bases respectively, with 15 bases between them. The CDR3 extends over 15 amino acids.

V is TRBV27 and J is TRBJ2-5; 14 nucleotides agree with TRBD2. Trimming cost V 5 bases and J 3 bases; bases outside gene matches: 5. Germline V lookup: CDR1 MNHEY, CDR2 SMNVEV (reference sequence). The CDR3 is 16 residues long. The CDR3 region has the DNA TGTGCCAGCAGTCCACGGACTAGCGGGGGGAAAGAGACCCAGTACTTC. Protein product: CASSPRTSGGKETQYF.

The gene calls are TRBV18 and TRBJ1-2; no reliable D call. The length of the CDR3 is 14 residues. The V gene's germline CDR1 is KGHSH and CDR2 LQKENI. V gave up 2 bases and J gave up 4 bases, with 11 bases separating them. As DNA, the CDR3 is TGTGCCAGCTCACCAGAGGGCACCGCCTATGGCTACACCTTC. Its translation: CASSPEGTAYGYTF.

The chain is built from TRBV18 and TRBJ2-3; 7 bases align to TRBD1. After removal of 6 bases from V and 0 bases from J, the junction contained 3 bases not matched to a gene. There are 14 residues in the CDR3. Germline V gene data show CDR1 as KGHSH and CDR2 as LQKENI. CDR3 sequence: CASSGDSSTDTQYF. CDR3 coding DNA: TGTGCCAGCTCGGGGGACAGCAGCACAGATACGCAGTATTTT. Filled out from reference TRBV18 and TRBJ2-3, the complete variable domain reads NAGVMQNPRHLVRRRGQEARLRCSPMKGHSHVYWYRQLPEEGLKFMVYLQKENIIDESGMPKERFSAEFPKEGPSILRIQQVVRGDSAAYFCASSGDSSTDTQYFGPGTRLTVL.

The chain combines TRBV5-1 with TRBJ2-3; the match to TRBD1 covers 7 bases. CDR1 SGHRS and CDR2 YFSETQ come from the germline V gene. J was trimmed by 3 bases and V by 4 bases; bases with no gene match: 5. The CDR3 has 14 amino acids. DNA of the CDR3: TGCGCCAGCAGCGTTGAGGGGGCTACAGATACGCAGTATTTT. Protein product: CASSVEGATDTQYF.

The rearrangement joins TRBV2 to TRBJ1-3, with 8 nucleotides matching TRBD1. Germline CDR1 SNHLY, CDR2 FYNNEI. This CDR3 has 16 residues. J lost 4 bases, V lost 7 bases, and 12 bases had no gene match. The CDR3 DNA follows: TGTGCCAGCATGCGATTCCAGGGGGCAGGGGGAAACACCATATATTTT. It encodes CASMRFQGAGGNTIYF. Full variable domain (missing parts from reference TRBV2 and TRBJ1-3): EPEVTQTPSHQVTQMGQEVILRCVPISNHLYFYWYRQILGQKVEFLVSFYNNEISEKSEIFDDQFSVERPDGSNFTLKIRSTKLEDSAMYFCASMRFQGAGGNTIYFGEGSWLTVV.

The chain is built from TRBV20-1 and TRBJ2-7, with D tentatively TRBD1 (6 bases). V lost 5 bases to trimming and J lost 5 bases, with 10 bases between them. Per germline, CDR1 DFQATT and CDR2 SNEGSKA (reference sequence). The CDR3 runs 11 residues. CDR3 protein: CSADDRHEQYF. The CDR3 DNA sequence: TGCAGTGCTGATGACAGGCACGAGCAGTACTTC.

V gene TRBV7-8 combines with J gene TRBJ1-1, with 8 bases that match TRBD1. This CDR3 is 15 amino acids long. Germline lookup yields CDR1 SGHVS and CDR2 FQNEAQ. With 5 bases clipped from V and 1 base from J, the junction kept 6 bases outside the gene matches. CDR3 region: CASSRPGQGNTEAFF. The CDR3 region has the DNA TGTGCCAGCAGCAGACCAGGACAGGGGAACACTGAAGCTTTCTTT.

The V call is TRBV4-3, the J call TRBJ1-2, with TRBD1 identical over 10 bases. The ends lost 1 base at V and 8 bases at J; junction bases unmatched: 7. Per germline, CDR1 LGHNA and CDR2 YSLEER. The length of the CDR3 is 15 residues. CDR3 sequence reads: CASSQGGQGMGGYTF. CDR3 in DNA: TGCGCCAGCAGCCAAGGGGGACAGGGGATGGGAGGCTACACCTTC.

The chain is built from TRBV5-1 and TRBJ1-1, with no clear D. Trimming took off 6 bases at V and 0 bases at J, with 15 bases between the two ends. This CDR3 has 15 residues. Per the germline V gene, CDR1 is SGHRS and CDR2 is YFSETQ. CDR3 residues: CASNVVSGMNTEAFF. The CDR3 nucleotides read TGCGCCAGCAATGTGGTCTCGGGGATGAACACTGAAGCTTTCTTT. The complete variable domain, with remaining parts taken from reference TRBV5-1 and TRBJ1-1, reads KAGVTQTPRYLIKTRGQQVTLSCSPISGHRSVSWYQQTPGQGLQFLFEYFSETQRNKGNFPGRFSGRQFSNSRSEMNVSTLELGDSALYLCASNVVSGMNTEAFFGQGTRLTVV.

V gene TRBV19 combines with J gene TRBJ1-4; D gene uncertain. The CDR3 runs 14 residues. Germline CDR1 LNHDA, CDR2 SQIVND (reference sequence). V dropped 5 bases and J dropped 6 bases, with 13 bases sitting between them. The CDR3 DNA is TGTGCCAGTAGTGCGTTCGGAGGAGATGAAAAACTGTTTTTT. Residues: CASSAFGGDEKLFF. The full variable domain, in which reference TRBV19 and TRBJ1-4 provide the parts outside the CDR3, is DGGITQSPKYLFRKEGQNVTLSCEQNLNHDAMYWYRQDPGQGLRLIYYSQIVNDFQKGDIAEGYSVSREKKESFPLTVTSAQKNPTAFYLCASSAFGGDEKLFFGSGTQLSVL.

The chain combines TRBV6-5 with TRBJ1-5; tentative D call: TRBD1 (6 bases). The germline V gene has CDR1 MNHEY and CDR2 SVGAGI. Trimming removed 6 bases from V and 1 base from J, with 10 bases in between. The CDR3 sequence is 14 residues long. CDR3 in DNA: TGTGCCAGCAGGCCCGGGACAAGCAATCAGCCCCAGCATTTT. It is translated as CASRPGTSNQPQHF.

The chain links TRBV28 to TRBJ1-5; no reliable D call. Germline CDR1 is MDHEN and CDR2 is SYDVKM. V was shortened by 2 bases and J by 7 bases, with 6 bases between the two germline ends. CDR3 length: 12 residues. CDR3 in amino acids: CASSLGWQPQHF. The DNA for the CDR3 is TGTGCCAGCAGTTTAGGCTGGCAGCCCCAGCATTTT.

This chain links TRBV28 with TRBJ1-6; 9 nucleotides agree with TRBD1. Trimming took 2 bases from V and 5 from J; bases not matched to a gene: 4. CDR3 size: 16 residues. Germline V lookup: CDR1 MDHEN, CDR2 SYDVKM. The CDR3 reads CASSLETGGNNSPLHF. In nucleotides, the CDR3 is TGTGCCAGCAGTTTAGAGACAGGGGGTAATAATTCACCCCTCCACTTT.

The chain has TRBV5-4 and TRBJ1-6, with D uncertain. Germline CDR1 is SGHNT and CDR2 is YYREEE (reference sequence). V lost 3 bases, J lost 11 bases, and 18 bases lay in between. The CDR3 extends over 15 amino acids. The CDR3 DNA follows: TGTGCCAGCAGCTCCCCCGAGGGTGGGATGGCACCCCTCCACTTT. It translates to CASSSPEGGMAPLHF.

The CDR3 nucleotides read TGTGCCATCAGTGAGTCTCAACAGGGGGCAACGGGGGGCTACACCTTC. As protein: CAISESQQGATGGYTF. V and J are TRBV10-3 and TRBJ1-2, with 9 bases matching TRBD1. Germline CDR1 ENHRY, CDR2 SYGVKD. J lost 8 bases, V lost 0 bases, and 10 bases had no gene match. The CDR3 is 16 residues long.

With respect to this clone: The junction does not match germline at one end; this may be a read error. The CDR3 loop is CASSSGPLDNTEAFF. CDR3 bases: TGTGCCAGCAGCTCCGGACCTCTGGACAACACCGAAGCTTTCTTT. The V and J genes are TRBV7-2 and TRBJ1-1; perhaps TRBD1 as D (5 bases). Germline values: CDR1 SGHTA, CDR2 FQGNSA. The length of the CDR3 is 15 residues.

Here the CDR3 reads CASSLQAEQYF. CDR3 coding DNA: TGTGCCAGCAGTCTCCAGGCCGAGCAGTACTTC. The J gene is TRBJ2-7, the V gene TRBV2, with no clear D. Trimming removed 5 bases at V and 6 bases at J, with 8 bases between. CDR1 and CDR2 (germline): SNHLY, FYNNEI. The CDR3 totals 11 residues.

The J gene is TRBJ2-7, the V gene TRBV6-6, with 7 bases lining up with TRBD1. Trimming at V came to 7 bases and at J to 4 bases, leaving 7 bases not matched to a gene. The V gene's germline CDR1 is MNHNY and CDR2 SVGAGI (reference sequence). The CDR3 covers 13 residues. CDR3 nucleotide sequence: TGTGCCAGCATCGAGACAGGGAAGTACGAGCAGTACTTC. Protein: CASIETGKYEQYF.

V is TRBV7-2 and J is TRBJ1-1; perhaps TRBD1 as D (6 bases). The CDR3 totals 14 residues. With 10 bases removed from V and 1 base from J, the gap between germline ends came to 16 bases. Germline lookup yields CDR1 SGHTA and CDR2 FQGNSA. The CDR3 spells CANTRGTGNTEAFF. The CDR3 DNA reads as TGTGCCAATACAAGGGGGACGGGGAACACTGAAGCTTTCTTT.

The chain has TRBV30 and TRBJ2-3; TRBD2 matches at 8 bases. Germline V gene lookup returns CDR1 GTSNPN and CDR2 SVGIG (reference sequence). With V trimmed by 3 bases and J by 2 bases, 19 bases remained unmatched. The CDR3 is 19 amino acids. The CDR3 sequence: CAWREGPGTRGDNTDTQYF. Written as DNA, the CDR3 is TGTGCCTGGAGGGAGGGTCCCGGGACTAGAGGGGATAACACAGATACGCAGTATTTT.

The V gene is TRBV4-2, the J gene TRBJ1-4, with 8 bases lining up with TRBD1. The J segment lost 0 bases and the V segment lost 4 bases, leaving 7 bases of the junction unmatched. CDR1 is LGHNA, CDR2 YNFKEQ, per germline. CDR3 length equals 17 residues. This CDR3 reads CASSLRDRSATNEKLFF. CDR3 in DNA: TGTGCCAGCAGCCTCCGGGACAGGAGTGCAACTAATGAAAAACTGTTTTTT.

The CDR3 spells CASSAGGQSYEQYF. CDR3 in DNA: TGTGCCAGCAGCGCCGGGGGGCAGTCCTACGAGCAGTACTTC. This chain uses TRBV9 with TRBJ2-7; maybe TRBD2 (7 bases). The CDR3 has 14 residues. Trimming removed 3 bases at V and 1 base at J, with 11 bases between. Germline V gene sequence: CDR1 SGDLS, CDR2 YYNGEE.

V gene TRBV18 combines with J gene TRBJ1-1; possibly TRBD1 for D (6 bases). This CDR3 has 19 residues. The germline V gene encodes CDR1 KGHSH and CDR2 LQKENI. Trimming removed 6 bases at V and 0 bases at J, with 26 bases between. CDR3 protein: CASSQFGLRGGLMNTEAFF. CDR3 DNA: TGTGCCAGCTCCCAATTCGGCCTGAGGGGGGGCCTTATGAACACTGAAGCTTTCTTT. The full variable domain, completed using reference TRBV18 and TRBJ1-1, is NAGVMQNPRHLVRRRGQEARLRCSPMKGHSHVYWYRQLPEEGLKFMVYLQKENIIDESGMPKERFSAEFPKEGPSILRIQQVVRGDSAAYFCASSQFGLRGGLMNTEAFFGQGTRLTVV.

Here the CDR3 reads CASSGGTGGGPGYTF. In nucleotides, the CDR3 is TGTGCCAGCAGTGGGGGAACAGGGGGAGGCCCTGGCTACACCTTC. The genes are TRBV28 and TRBJ1-2, with 8 bases aligning to TRBD1. Trimming took 5 bases from V and 7 from J; bases not matched to a gene: 12. Germline lookup yields CDR1 MDHEN and CDR2 SYDVKM. CDR3 length: 15 residues.

The rearrangement uses TRBV14 and TRBJ2-3; D gene uncertain. The CDR3 is 12 residues long. The V gene lost 2 bases and the J gene lost 5 bases, with 5 bases spanning the gap. Germline CDR1 and CDR2: SGHDN and FVKESK. In DNA form, the CDR3 reads TGTGCCAGCAGCCAAAACGGAGATACGCAGTATTTT. This translates into CASSQNGDTQYF. Complete variable domain (other parts from reference TRBV14 and TRBJ2-3): EAGVTQFPSHSVIEKGQTVTLRCDPISGHDNLYWYRRVMGKEIKFLLHFVKESKQDESGMPNNRFLAERTGGTYSTLKVQPAELEDSGVYFCASSQNGDTQYFGPGTRLTVL.

The chain carries TRBV18 and TRBJ2-7; a possible D gene is TRBD1 (5 bases). Trimming shortened V by 6 bases and J by 2 bases, and 14 bases separated the two germline ends. This CDR3 has 14 amino acids. CDR1 KGHSH and CDR2 LQKENI come from the germline V gene. The CDR3 region has the DNA TGTGCCAGCTCTCCCTACCAGGGTCCCTACGAGCAGTACTTC. As protein: CASSPYQGPYEQYF.

This chain connects TRBV6-6 to TRBJ2-2; a possible D gene is TRBD2 (6 bases). V was cut by 7 bases and J by 5 bases, with 14 bases left in between. Germline-derived CDR1 and CDR2 are MNHNY and SVGAGI (reference sequence). The CDR3 runs to 14 residues. As DNA, the CDR3 is TGTGCCAGCACGCTGGGGGGACGGACCGGGGAGCTGTTTTTT. It yields the protein CASTLGGRTGELFF.